The rows below give T cell receptor beta chains drawn from one sample of a study of shared clonotypes between healthy human individuals. Produced via immunoSEQ multiplex PCR; TCRdb's table is partial and in-frame only. The table records about 470,000 clones, 70% to 80% of them present only once. The specimen sequenced was PBMCs. These receptors came from a woman in her 40s in good health. Some clones in this sample may be carry-over from other donors' samples. Both conserved end residues are part of each CDR3. A D gene is named only where the DNA matches it firmly. Clone size is shown for a subset of rows, as once, few, many or a class of expanded clone.

d_call,clone_size,j_call,v_call,cdr3_aa,cdr3_nt
NA,NA,TRBJ1-4,TRBV19,CASSLRGPNEKLFF,TGTGCCAGTAGTCTCCGGGGGCCTAATGAAAAACTGTTTTTT
NA,NA,TRBJ2-2,TRBV9,CASSVGFTGELFF,TGTGCCAGCAGCGTAGGATTCACCGGGGAGCTGTTTTTT
TRBD2,NA,TRBJ2-7,TRBV6-1,CASASGGSYEQYF,TGCGCCAGCGCGAGCGGGGGCTCCTACGAGCAGTACTTC
TRBD1,NA,TRBJ1-4,TRBV2,CASSEEGQGNEKLFF,TGTGCCAGCAGTGAAGAAGGACAGGGGAATGAAAAACTGTTTTTT
TRBD1,NA,TRBJ2-7,TRBV6-1,CASSERDRAPYEQYF,TGTGCCAGCAGTGAGCGTGACAGGGCCCCCTACGAGCAGTACTTC
NA,NA,TRBJ2-7,TRBV19,CASSAAAQGYEQYF,TGTGCCAGTAGTGCGGCAGCCCAAGGCTACGAGCAGTACTTC
NA,few,TRBJ1-6,TRBV11-2,CASSSVGVSPLHF,TGTGCCAGCAGCTCAGTGGGGGTCTCACCCCTCCACTTT
TRBD1,NA,TRBJ2-2,TRBV7-9,CASSTWDRRNTGELFF,TGTGCCAGCAGCACCTGGGACAGGAGAAACACCGGGGAGCTGTTTTTT
NA,NA,TRBJ2-7,TRBV13,CASSLSQSSYEQYF,TGTGCCAGCAGCTTATCGCAGAGCTCCTACGAGCAGTACTTC
NA,NA,TRBJ2-1,TRBV27,CASIPGRGVYNEQFF,TGTGCCAGCATTCCGGGCAGGGGCGTCTACAATGAGCAGTTCTTC
NA,NA,TRBJ1-3,TRBV28,CVSRGNTIYF,TGTGTGTCCCGTGGAAACACCATATATTTT
NA,NA,TRBJ2-3,TRBV7-3,CASSLTGQRTDTQYF,TGTGCCAGCAGCTTAACTGGCCAACGCACAGATACGCAGTATTTT
TRBD1,NA,TRBJ2-7,TRBV27,CGSSPVQGARYEQYF,TGTGGCAGCAGTCCGGTACAGGGGGCGCGGTACGAGCAGTACTTC
NA,NA,TRBJ2-5,TRBV5-4,CASSPGVGGLSGETQYF,TGTGCCAGCAGCCCGGGCGTGGGGGGGCTGTCGGGAGAGACCCAGTACTTC
NA,NA,TRBJ1-4,TRBV30,CAWSRGRDEKLFF,TGTGCCTGGAGTAGGGGCCGGGATGAAAAACTGTTTTTT
TRBD1,few,TRBJ1-2,TRBV20-1,CSAGGQTNTF,TGCAGTGCTGGGGGACAGACCAACACCTTC
NA,NA,TRBJ1-2,TRBV6-1,CASRGPNNYGYTF,TGTGCCAGCAGGGGCCCCAATAACTATGGCTACACCTTC
TRBD2,NA,TRBJ2-1,TRBV27,CASSYGTSGRVYNEQFF,TGTGCCAGCAGTTACGGGACTAGCGGGAGGGTCTACAATGAGCAGTTCTTC
TRBD2,NA,TRBJ2-7,TRBV5-4,CASSQSVSREILYEQYF,TGTGCCAGCAGCCAATCGGTATCGCGGGAGATTCTCTACGAGCAGTACTTC
TRBD2,once,TRBJ2-1,TRBV7-2,CASSTAGGGYNEQFF,TGTGCCAGCAGCACAGCGGGAGGGGGTTACAATGAGCAGTTCTTC
TRBD2,NA,TRBJ2-7,TRBV5-1,CASSLGITSGSYEQYF,TGCGCCAGCAGCTTGGGCATTACTAGCGGTTCCTACGAGCAGTACTTC
NA,many,TRBJ1-1,TRBV7-3,CASSPSHSNTEAFF,TGTGCCAGCAGCCCTTCCCACTCGAACACTGAAGCTTTCTTT
NA,NA,TRBJ2-5,TRBV7-6,CASSLRQAGETQYF,TGTGCCAGCAGCCTAAGACAGGCTGGGGAGACCCAGTACTTC
TRBD1,NA,TRBJ2-7,TRBV5-1,CASSLDPVQGVYEQYF,TGCGCCAGCAGCTTGGATCCGGTGCAGGGGGTATACGAGCAGTACTTC
TRBD1,NA,TRBJ1-1,TRBV6-1,CASRVTDRGNTEAFF,TGTGCCAGCAGAGTAACGGACAGGGGCAACACTGAAGCTTTCTTT
TRBD1,NA,TRBJ2-2,TRBV5-1,CASSSHYGQGSTGELFF,TGCGCCAGCAGTTCTCATTATGGACAGGGGAGCACCGGGGAGCTGTTTTTT
NA,few,TRBJ2-5,TRBV5-4,CASSFGPLQKTQYF,TGTGCCAGCAGCTTTGGGCCACTTCAGAAGACCCAGTACTTC
NA,NA,TRBJ2-3,TRBV7-9,CASSTSGDTDTQYF,TGTGCCAGCTCCACCAGCGGTGACACAGATACGCAGTATTTT
NA,few,TRBJ2-5,TRBV20-1,CSARAWETQYF,TGCAGTGCTAGAGCCTGGGAGACCCAGTACTTC
NA,NA,TRBJ1-1,TRBV9,CASSRGVNTEAFF,TGTGCCAGCAGCCGCGGGGTGAACACTGAAGCTTTCTTT
NA,NA,TRBJ2-7,TRBV5-4,CASSLEGGRYEQYF,TGTGCCAGCAGCTTGGAAGGGGGTAGGTACGAGCAGTACTTC
NA,NA,TRBJ1-2,TRBV7-9,CASSPDSSSSYGYTF,TGTGCCAGCAGCCCTGACAGTTCATCTTCATATGGCTACACCTTC
TRBD1,NA,TRBJ2-7,TRBV30,CAWRVWDRGYEQYF,TGTGCCTGGAGAGTATGGGACAGGGGCTACGAGCAGTACTTC
TRBD2,NA,TRBJ2-7,TRBV7-2,CASSIVPGLANSEQYF,TGTGCCAGCAGCATCGTTCCGGGACTAGCAAATTCCGAGCAGTACTTC
NA,NA,TRBJ1-5,TRBV15,CATSRAGKGSNQPQHF,TGTGCCACCAGCAGAGCAGGGAAGGGCAGCAATCAGCCCCAGCATTTT
NA,NA,TRBJ1-5,TRBV19,CASSIWGTGQPQHF,TGTGCCAGTAGTATATGGGGTACGGGACAGCCCCAGCATTTT
NA,NA,TRBJ2-5,TRBV29-1,CSVGLSGETQYF,TGCAGCGTTGGACTGTCGGGAGAGACCCAGTACTTC
NA,NA,TRBJ1-5,TRBV29-1,CSVEQGMSNQPQHF,TGCAGCGTTGAGCAGGGTATGAGCAATCAGCCCCAGCATTTT
TRBD2,few,TRBJ2-7,TRBV6-1,CASSVTSGRYEQYF,TGTGCCAGCAGTGTTACTAGCGGTCGCTACGAGCAGTACTTC
NA,many,TRBJ2-7,TRBV21-1,CASTVQPMPEQYF,TGTGCCAGCACGGTCCAGCCCATGCCCGAGCAGTACTTC
TRBD1,NA,TRBJ1-2,TRBV2,CASKSGQGAFGYTF,TGTGCCAGCAAGTCGGGACAGGGGGCTTTTGGCTACACCTTC
TRBD2,NA,TRBJ2-1,TRBV9,CASSVGGSENEQFF,TGTGCCAGCAGCGTAGGCGGGAGTGAGAATGAGCAGTTCTTC
TRBD1,NA,TRBJ2-1,TRBV4-1,CASSQKPGTGDSLEQFF,TGCGCCAGCAGCCAGAAACCCGGGACAGGGGATTCGTTGGAGCAGTTCTTC
NA,NA,TRBJ2-6,TRBV30,CAWSAGSGGANVLTF,TGTGCCTGGAGTGCGGGGTCTGGTGGGGCCAACGTCCTGACTTTC
NA,once,TRBJ1-4,TRBV15,CATSRGDGVPNEKLFF,TGTGCCACCAGCAGAGGGGACGGGGTCCCAAATGAAAAACTGTTTTTT
NA,once,TRBJ2-2,TRBV30,CAWSPRWNTGELFF,TGTGCCTGGAGTCCGCGGTGGAACACCGGGGAGCTGTTTTTT
TRBD1,NA,TRBJ1-1,TRBV7-2,CASSRWTGGIVRDTEAFF,TGTGCCAGCAGCCGCTGGACAGGGGGCATCGTACGGGACACTGAAGCTTTCTTT
TRBD1,NA,TRBJ1-2,TRBV10-3,CAITGTGNGYTF,TGTGCCATCACCGGGACAGGGAATGGCTACACCTTC